This T cell receptor (beta chain) was retrieved from a study of Tregs in tolerant kidney transplant recipients. Study-level points and caveats: No direct test of biological reproducibility was done here.

Mixed chimerism was transient after nonmyeloablative marrow transplants from related graft donors. Sequencing used immunoSEQ multiplex PCR; TCRdb keeps in-frame clones, though not all of them. Of some 56,000 clones in the sample, roughly nine tenths were seen once. To note about this clone: Its antigen is unidentified.

Germline V lookup: CDR1 SEHNR, CDR2 FQNEAQ (reference sequence). The CDR3 runs to 12 residues. Trimming at V came to 4 bases and at J to 4 bases, leaving 1 base not matched to a gene. This sequence was found in a human patient who received a combined kidney and bone marrow transplant. The T cells may come from the graft donor. The chain carries TRBV7-9 and TRBJ2-7; 7 nucleotides line up with TRBD1. The sample in question was CD8+ T cells from blood (PBMCs), obtained 24 months after the transplant. The CDR3 sequence is CASSYRGYEQYF. CDR3 in DNA: TGTGCCAGCAGCTACAGGGGATACGAGCAGTACTTC.